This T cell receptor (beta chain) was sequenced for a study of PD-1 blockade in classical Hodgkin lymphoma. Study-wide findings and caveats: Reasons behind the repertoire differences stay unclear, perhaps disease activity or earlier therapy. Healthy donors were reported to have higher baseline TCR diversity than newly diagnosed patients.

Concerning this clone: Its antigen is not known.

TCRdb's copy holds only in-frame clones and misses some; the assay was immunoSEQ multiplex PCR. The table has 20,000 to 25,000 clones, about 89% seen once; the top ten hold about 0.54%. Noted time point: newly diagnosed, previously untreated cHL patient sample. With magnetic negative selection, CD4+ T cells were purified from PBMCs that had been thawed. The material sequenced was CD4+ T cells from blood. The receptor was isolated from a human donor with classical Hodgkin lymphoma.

The CDR3 loop is CASSYRNEQFF. CDR3 in DNA: TGTGCCAGCAGTTACCGCAATGAGCAGTTCTTC. J is TRBJ2-1 and V is TRBV7-9; no firm D call. The CDR3 is 11 residues long. With 6 bases removed from V and 6 bases from J, the gap between germline ends came to 6 bases. Germline V lookup: CDR1 SEHNR, CDR2 FQNEAQ (reference sequence).